This T cell receptor (beta chain) was found in a study of T cell responses to AZD1222 COVID-19 vaccine. The germline CDR1 and CDR2 sequences are SGHTA and FQGNSA. V was cut by 3 bases and J by 3 bases, with 18 bases left in between. This CDR3 region has 17 residues. Generated by immunoSEQ multiplex PCR, the TCRdb table keeps only in-frame clones and is missing some. The sample lists 85,000 to 95,000 clones; 90% were seen once. This clonotype originated in an adult in good health. The sequenced sample was peripheral blood, obtained on day 0 of AZD1222 vaccination. The chain links TRBV7-2 to TRBJ1-3, with a possible D match to TRBD1 (5 bases). CDR3 loop: CASSFAPLGGDGNTIYF. CDR3 nucleotide sequence: TGTGCCAGCAGCTTCGCCCCCCTGGGGGGGGATGGAAACACCATATATTTT.